Sequencing of this T cell receptor beta chain was carried out in a study of control samples from healthy donors and cancer patients. CDR1 LGHNA and CDR2 YNFKEQ come from the germline V gene. The CDR3 totals 16 residues. V was clipped by 3 bases and J by 7 bases; unmatched bases: 11. The assay was immunoSEQ multiplex PCR, and TCRdb's table has in-frame clones only and misses some. The sample contains more than 95,000 clones, about 80% of which appear only once. This TCR derives from a woman in her fifties or sixties in good health. The rearrangement joins TRBV4-2 to TRBJ1-4, with TRBD1 matching 7 bases. Specimen: blood. The CDR3 DNA is TGTGCCAGCAGCCAGAACCTACAGGGGCAAGGTGAAAAACTGTTTTTT. This gives the protein CASSQNLQGQGEKLFF.